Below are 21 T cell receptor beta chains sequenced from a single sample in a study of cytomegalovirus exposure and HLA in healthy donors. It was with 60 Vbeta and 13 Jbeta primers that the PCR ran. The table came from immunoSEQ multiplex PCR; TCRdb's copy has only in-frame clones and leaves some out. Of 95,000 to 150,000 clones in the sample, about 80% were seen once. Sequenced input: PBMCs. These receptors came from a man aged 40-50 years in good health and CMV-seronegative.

The CDR3 bases are TGCGCCAGCAGCCAAGAACTAGGGAACTATGGCTACACCTTC. Protein product: CASSQELGNYGYTF. The V and J genes are TRBV4-1 and TRBJ1-2; no clear D. The CDR3 extends over 14 amino acids. Trimming stripped 0 bases from V and 2 bases from J, with 7 bases between. The germline V gene has CDR1 MGHRA and CDR2 YSYEKL.

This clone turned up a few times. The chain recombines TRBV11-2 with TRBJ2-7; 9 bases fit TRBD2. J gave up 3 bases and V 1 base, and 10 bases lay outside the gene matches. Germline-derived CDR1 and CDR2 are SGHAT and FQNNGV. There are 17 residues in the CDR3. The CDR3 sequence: CASSLVGLAGTYYEQYF. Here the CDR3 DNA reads TGTGCCAGCAGCTTAGTCGGTCTAGCGGGGACCTACTACGAGCAGTACTTC.

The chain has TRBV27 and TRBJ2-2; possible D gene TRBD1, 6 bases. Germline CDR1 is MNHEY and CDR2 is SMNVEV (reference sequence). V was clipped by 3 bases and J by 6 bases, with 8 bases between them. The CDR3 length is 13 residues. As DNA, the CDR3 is TGTGCCAGCAGTTTGGGGGCAGCCGGGGAGCTGTTTTTT. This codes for CASSLGAAGELFF.

Here the CDR3 DNA reads TGTGCCAGTCGACCTACGGGGACAGCTAATTCACCCCTCCACTTT. It specifies CASRPTGTANSPLHF. The chain joins TRBV19 to TRBJ1-6, with 7 bases fitting TRBD1. Germline V gene data show CDR1 as LNHDA and CDR2 as SQIVND (reference sequence). Losses at the gene ends were 8 bases for V and 6 bases for J; bases not matched to a gene: 10. CDR3 length equals 15 residues.

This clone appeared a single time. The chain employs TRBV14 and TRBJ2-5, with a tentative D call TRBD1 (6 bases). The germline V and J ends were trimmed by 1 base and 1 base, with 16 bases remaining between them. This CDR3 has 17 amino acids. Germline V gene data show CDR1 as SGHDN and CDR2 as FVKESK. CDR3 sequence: CASSQGGQSIRQETQYF. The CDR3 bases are TGTGCCAGCAGCCAAGGAGGACAGTCTATTCGCCAAGAGACCCAGTACTTC.

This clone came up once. CDR3: CASSVDGTAGGNEQFF. The CDR3 bases are TGTGCCAGCAGCGTAGACGGGACTGCGGGGGGCAATGAGCAGTTCTTC. The gene calls are TRBV9 and TRBJ2-1, with 8 bases that match TRBD2. The length of the CDR3 is 16 residues. V lost 0 bases and J lost 6; bases outside the gene matches: 8. Germline CDR1 and CDR2: SGDLS and YYNGEE.

Here the CDR3 reads CASRSGDRATGELFF. The CDR3 nucleotides read TGTGCCAGCAGATCCGGTGACAGGGCGACCGGGGAGCTGTTTTTT. The chain combines TRBV6-5 with TRBJ2-2, with TRBD1 identical over 7 bases. The length of the CDR3 is 15 residues. CDR1 is MNHEY, CDR2 SVGAGI, per germline. The J segment lost 5 bases and the V segment lost 6 bases, leaving 9 bases of the junction unmatched.

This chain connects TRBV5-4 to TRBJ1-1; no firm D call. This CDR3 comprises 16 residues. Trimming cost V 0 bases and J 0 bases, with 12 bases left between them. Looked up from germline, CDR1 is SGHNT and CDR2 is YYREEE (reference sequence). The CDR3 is CASSLGSVLMNTEAFF. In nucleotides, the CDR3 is TGTGCCAGCAGCTTGGGTTCGGTTCTCATGAACACTGAAGCTTTCTTT.

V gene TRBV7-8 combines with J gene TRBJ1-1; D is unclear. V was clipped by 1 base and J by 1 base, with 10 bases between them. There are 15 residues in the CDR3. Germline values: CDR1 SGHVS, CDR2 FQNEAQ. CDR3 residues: CASSLELLANTEAFF. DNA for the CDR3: TGTGCCAGCAGCTTAGAATTGCTGGCGAACACTGAAGCTTTCTTT.

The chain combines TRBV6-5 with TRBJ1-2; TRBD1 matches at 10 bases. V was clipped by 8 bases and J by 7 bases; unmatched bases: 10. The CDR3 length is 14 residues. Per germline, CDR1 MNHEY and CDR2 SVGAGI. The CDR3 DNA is TGTGCCAGCCTCCGGGACAGGGGCGTCGGTGGCTACACCTTC. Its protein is CASLRDRGVGGYTF.

CDR3 amino acids: CASSPMGRYNEQFF. CDR3 DNA: TGTGCCAGCAGTCCCATGGGCAGATACAATGAGCAGTTCTTC. J is TRBJ2-1 and V is TRBV11-2; D is unclear. The V and J ends lost 6 bases and 4 bases respectively, with 13 bases between them. The CDR3 covers 14 residues. CDR1 and CDR2 (germline): SGHAT, FQNNGV.

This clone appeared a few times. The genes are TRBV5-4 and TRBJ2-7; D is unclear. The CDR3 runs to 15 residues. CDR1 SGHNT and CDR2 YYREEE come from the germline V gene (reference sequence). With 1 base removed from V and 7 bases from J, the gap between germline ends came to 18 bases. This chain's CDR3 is CASSLPSSSSVEQYF. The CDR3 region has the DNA TGTGCCAGCAGCTTGCCGTCCTCTTCGAGTGTGGAGCAGTACTTC.

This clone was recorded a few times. CDR3 amino acids: CASSVATGTEAFF. The DNA for the CDR3 is TGTGCCAGCAGCGTAGCTACGGGCACTGAAGCTTTCTTT. The chain is built from TRBV9 and TRBJ1-1; D gene ambiguous. The CDR3 loop spans 13 amino acids. V shed 0 bases and J shed 4 bases, with 7 bases lying between them. Per the germline V gene, CDR1 is SGDLS and CDR2 is YYNGEE.

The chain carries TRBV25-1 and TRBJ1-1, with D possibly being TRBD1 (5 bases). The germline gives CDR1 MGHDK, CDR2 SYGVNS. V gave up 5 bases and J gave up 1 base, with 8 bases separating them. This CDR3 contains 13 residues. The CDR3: CASSLGQNTEAFF. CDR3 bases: TGTGCCAGCAGTCTAGGACAGAACACTGAAGCTTTCTTT.

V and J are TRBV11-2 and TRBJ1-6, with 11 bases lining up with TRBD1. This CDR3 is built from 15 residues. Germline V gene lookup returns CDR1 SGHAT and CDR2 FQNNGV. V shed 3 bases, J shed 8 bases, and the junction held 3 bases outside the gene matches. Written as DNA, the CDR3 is TGTGCCAGCAGCTTGGACAGGGGGCGCGATTCACCCCTCCACTTT. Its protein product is CASSLDRGRDSPLHF.

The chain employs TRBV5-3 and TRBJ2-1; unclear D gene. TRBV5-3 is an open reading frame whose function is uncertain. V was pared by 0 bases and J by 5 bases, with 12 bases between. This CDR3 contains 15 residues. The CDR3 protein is CARSLEVGTNNEQFF. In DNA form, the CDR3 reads TGTGCCAGAAGCTTGGAGGTCGGAACTAACAATGAGCAGTTCTTC.

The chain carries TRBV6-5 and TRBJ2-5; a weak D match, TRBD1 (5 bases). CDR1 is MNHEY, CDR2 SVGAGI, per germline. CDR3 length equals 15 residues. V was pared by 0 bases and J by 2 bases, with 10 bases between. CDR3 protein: CASSYSHDRQETQYF. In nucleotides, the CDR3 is TGTGCCAGCAGTTACTCCCATGACAGACAAGAGACCCAGTACTTC.

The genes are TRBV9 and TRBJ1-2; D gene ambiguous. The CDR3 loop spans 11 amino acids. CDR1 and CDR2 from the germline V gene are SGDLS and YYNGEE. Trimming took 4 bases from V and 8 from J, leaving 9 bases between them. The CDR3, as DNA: TGTGCCAGCAGCTCAAACCTAGGCTACACCTTC. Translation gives CASSSNLGYTF. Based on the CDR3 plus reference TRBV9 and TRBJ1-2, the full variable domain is DSGVTQTPKHLITATGQRVTLRCSPRSGDLSVYWYQQSLDQGLQFLIQYYNGEERAKGNILERFSAQQFPDLHSELNLSSLELGDSALYFCASSSNLGYTFGSGTRLTVV.

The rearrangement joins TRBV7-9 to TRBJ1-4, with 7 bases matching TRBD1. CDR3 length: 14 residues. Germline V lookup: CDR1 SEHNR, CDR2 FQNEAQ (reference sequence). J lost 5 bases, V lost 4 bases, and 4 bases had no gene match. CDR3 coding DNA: TGTGCCAGCAGCTGGGGACAGCTGAATGAAAAACTGTTTTTT. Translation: CASSWGQLNEKLFF. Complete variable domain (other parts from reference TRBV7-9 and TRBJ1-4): DTGVSQNPRHKITKRGQNVTFRCDPISEHNRLYWYRQTLGQGPEFLTYFQNEAQLEKSRLLSDRFSAERPKGSFSTLEIQRTEQGDSAMYLCASSWGQLNEKLFFGSGTQLSVL.

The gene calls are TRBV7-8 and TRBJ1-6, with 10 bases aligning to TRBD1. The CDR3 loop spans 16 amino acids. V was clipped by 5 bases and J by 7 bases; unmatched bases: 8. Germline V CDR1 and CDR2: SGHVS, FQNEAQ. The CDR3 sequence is CASSPRQGASNSPLHF. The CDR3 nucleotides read TGTGCCAGCAGCCCACGACAGGGGGCGTCCAATTCACCCCTCCACTTT.

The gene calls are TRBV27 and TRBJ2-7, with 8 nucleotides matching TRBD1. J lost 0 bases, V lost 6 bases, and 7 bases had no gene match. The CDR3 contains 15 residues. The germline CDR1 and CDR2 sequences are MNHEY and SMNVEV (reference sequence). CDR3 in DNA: TGTGCCAGCAGGGGGGTGGACAGGGCCTCCTACGAGCAGTACTTC. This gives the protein CASRGVDRASYEQYF.